A few counts support the clone carrying this T cell receptor beta chain. Profiling relied on immunoSEQ multiplex PCR, and the TCRdb table lists in-frame clones only, not all of them. The sample shows under 200,000 clones, less than 85% of them seen only once. These data belong to a study of blood T cell repertoires in COVID-19. The wider study: PBMCs, B-cell-depleted T cells, or T cells provided the cDNA or gDNA that made up the material.

The study recruited people aged roughly 18 to 100 years across around 24 US areas. Cohort assignment relied on participant-reported clinical history. CDR1 and CDR2 (germline): SEHNR, FQNEAQ (reference sequence). V was shortened by 5 bases and J by 2 bases, with 21 bases between the two germline ends. CDR3 length: 17 amino acids. The receptor was isolated from a man between 60 and 70 years old who had recovered from COVID-19. V and J are TRBV7-9 and TRBJ2-5, with D possibly being TRBD1 (5 bases). Material: PBMCs or T cells enriched from blood (not recorded which). CDR3 in DNA: TGTGCCAGCAGCGGCGACAGCGCCAGATTTGCACAAGAGACCCAGTACTTC. Its protein is CASSGDSARFAQETQYF.